This T cell receptor (beta chain) was captured by sequencing in a study of blood T cell repertoires in COVID-19. The CDR3 is 13 residues long. V lost 6 bases and J lost 1, with 12 bases in between. Germline V lookup: CDR1 SQVTM, CDR2 ANQGSEA. TCRdb's table, derived via immunoSEQ multiplex PCR, lists solely in-frame clones and lacks some. The profile shows roughly 180,000 clones, roughly 84% of them singletons. This sequence joins TRBV29-1 and TRBJ1-1, with D unclear. The clonotype was recovered from a man aged 55 to 70 who had recovered from COVID-19. The sample consisted of PBMCs or T cells enriched from blood (not recorded which). CDR3 DNA: TGCAGCGTCCCCAAGGAGGGGAACACTGAAGCTTTCTTT. Residues: CSVPKEGNTEAFF.